Here is one T cell receptor (beta chain) with its context. Its antigen is unidentified. This sample stems from a study of CD8+ T cells in alopecia areata. Study-wide context: Twice daily, treated patients received 5 to 10 mg of oral tofacitinib.

Treatment given: oral pan-JAK inhibitor, 5-10 mg twice daily. The germline V gene encodes CDR1 SQVTM and CDR2 ANQGSEA. The CDR3 sequence is 14 residues long. Trimming cost V 5 bases and J 5 bases, with 16 bases left between them. TCR sequencing used cDNA made by reverse transcription of extracted RNA. Repertoires were generated with immunoSEQ multiplex PCR, while TCRdb's copy carries only in-frame clones and drops some. The repertoire has about 250,000 clones, 60% of them found once; the top ten carry about 0.9%. Notes on the study in general: Baseline CD8+ expansion's link to response remains uncertain, as there was one nonresponder. Although TCR sharing was seen in mice, sharing across patients was less clear, possibly for HLA-related reasons. Normal scalp showed lower clonality than lesional scalp, especially alopecia totalis/universalis.

The receptor's source is a human donor with alopecia areata. J is TRBJ2-1 and V is TRBV29-1, with a possible D match to TRBD1 (6 bases). Material: CD4+ T cells sorted from blood, obtained between weeks 51 and 54, from a patient treated with tofacitinib. The chain's CDR3 is CSVNPTGADNEQFF. DNA for the CDR3: TGCAGCGTTAACCCGACAGGAGCCGACAATGAGCAGTTCTTC.